These 9 T cell receptor beta chains were sequenced from one sample in a study of blood T cell repertoires in COVID-19. Data came from immunoSEQ multiplex PCR; TCRdb stores just in-frame clones and leaves some out. The table has some 400,000 clones, more than 75% seen once. The sequenced sample was PBMCs or T cells enriched from blood (not recorded which). Receptor source: a man between 25 and 39 years old who had recovered from COVID-19.

The CDR3 loop reads CASSFRGQDNQPQHF. The CDR3 nucleotides read TGTGCCAGCAGCTTCAGGGGGCAGGACAATCAGCCCCAGCATTTT. The chain links TRBV7-2 to TRBJ1-5, with 8 bases aligning to TRBD1. This CDR3 is built from 15 residues. J lost 3 bases, V lost 3 bases, and 4 bases had no gene match. Germline V gives CDR1 SGHTA, CDR2 FQGNSA.

This clone was seen at least ten times. CDR3 amino acids: CASSPDRGYSPLHF. Here the CDR3 DNA reads TGTGCCAGCAGTCCGGACAGGGGGTATTCACCCCTCCACTTT. The V call is TRBV2, the J call TRBJ1-6, with 10 bases identical to TRBD1. The germline V gene has CDR1 SNHLY and CDR2 FYNNEI. The CDR3 is 14 amino acids. J gave up 8 bases and V 5 bases, and 3 bases lay outside the gene matches.

V is TRBV6-5 and J is TRBJ2-7; tentative D call: TRBD1 (6 bases). Germline CDR1 reads MNHEY; CDR2 reads SVGAGI. The CDR3 is 14 amino acids. The germline V and J ends were trimmed by 6 bases and 0 bases, with 12 bases remaining between them. This CDR3 is CASRINRDSYEQYF. CDR3 nucleotides: TGTGCCAGCAGGATTAACAGGGACTCCTACGAGCAGTACTTC.

This clone was seen a handful of times. This chain connects TRBV6-5 to TRBJ1-2; 8 bases are shared with TRBD1. The junction had 3 bases not matched to a gene; V was cut back by 0 bases and J by 3 bases. Germline-derived CDR1 and CDR2 are MNHEY and SVGAGI. CDR3 length: 15 residues. The CDR3 DNA is TGTGCCAGCAGTTACTCCGTGACAGGGGACTATGGCTACACCTTC. It specifies CASSYSVTGDYGYTF.

The CDR3 is CASSPSLRDNRRYEQYF. The CDR3 bases are TGTGCCAGCAGTCCCTCCCTCCGGGACAATAGGAGGTACGAGCAGTACTTC. The rearrangement joins TRBV9 to TRBJ2-7; possible D gene TRBD1, 6 bases. Germline values: CDR1 SGDLS, CDR2 YYNGEE. Between the trimmed V and J ends, which lost 5 bases and 4 bases, there was a span of 25 bases. The CDR3 loop spans 17 amino acids.

V gene TRBV7-2 combines with J gene TRBJ2-5; 9 nucleotides line up with TRBD1. The CDR3 extends over 15 amino acids. J gave up 6 bases and V 0 bases, and 5 bases lay outside the gene matches. CDR1 and CDR2 from the germline V gene are SGHTA and FQGNSA. The CDR3 here is CASSLAQQGAQTQYF. CDR3 in DNA: TGTGCCAGCAGCTTAGCGCAACAGGGGGCACAGACCCAGTACTTC.

This clone ranks as medium-sized. V and J are TRBV15 and TRBJ1-2; weak D call: TRBD1 (5 bases). CDR1 is LNHNV, CDR2 YYDKDF, per germline (reference sequence). V was pared by 0 bases and J by 2 bases, with 10 bases between. The CDR3 is 15 amino acids. The DNA for the CDR3 is TGTGCCACCAGCAGAGAACGCAGGGTCAACTATGGCTACACCTTC. Its protein product is CATSRERRVNYGYTF. The full variable domain, completed using reference TRBV15 and TRBJ1-2, is DAMVIQNPRYQVTQFGKPVTLSCSQTLNHNVMYWYQQKSSQAPKLLFHYYDKDFNNEADTPDNFQSRRPNTSFCFLDIRSPGLGDTAMYLCATSRERRVNYGYTFGSGTRLTVV.

V and J are TRBV6-5 and TRBJ1-3, with D possibly being TRBD1 (6 bases). CDR1 is MNHEY, CDR2 SVGAGI, per germline. The V gene lost 5 bases and the J gene lost 4 bases, with 12 bases spanning the gap. The CDR3 consists of 14 residues. CDR3 amino acids: CASSRLGAGNTIYF. The CDR3 region has the DNA TGTGCCAGCAGTCGGTTGGGGGCGGGAAACACCATATATTTT.

The gene calls are TRBV6-2 or TRBV6-3 and TRBJ2-7, with D tentatively TRBD2 (5 bases). There are 14 residues in the CDR3. Trimming shortened V by 7 bases and J by 2 bases, and 15 bases separated the two germline ends. Looked up from germline, CDR1 is MNHEY and CDR2 is SVGEGT. DNA for the CDR3: TGTGCCAGCAACCCAGGCGCGGGTCCCTACGAGCAGTACTTC. This codes for CASNPGAGPYEQYF.